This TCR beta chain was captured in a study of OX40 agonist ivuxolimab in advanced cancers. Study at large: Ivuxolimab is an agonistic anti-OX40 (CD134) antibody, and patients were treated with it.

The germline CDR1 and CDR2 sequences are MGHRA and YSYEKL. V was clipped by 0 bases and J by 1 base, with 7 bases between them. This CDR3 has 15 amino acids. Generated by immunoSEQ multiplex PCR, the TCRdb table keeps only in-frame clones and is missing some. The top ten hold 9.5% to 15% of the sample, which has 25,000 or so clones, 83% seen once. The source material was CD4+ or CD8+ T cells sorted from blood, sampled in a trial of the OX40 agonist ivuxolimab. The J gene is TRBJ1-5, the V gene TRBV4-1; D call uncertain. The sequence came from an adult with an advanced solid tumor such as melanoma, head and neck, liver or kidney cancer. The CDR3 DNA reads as TGCGCCAGCAGCCAAGAGAAGGAGAGCAATCAGCCCCAGCATTTT. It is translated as CASSQEKESNQPQHF.